The rows below give T cell receptor beta chains drawn from one sample of a study of blood T cell repertoires in COVID-19. Profiling relied on immunoSEQ multiplex PCR, and the TCRdb table lists in-frame clones only, not all of them. The sample yields 470,000 or so clones, roughly nine tenths seen once. Sequencing used PBMCs or T cells enriched from blood (not recorded which). All receptors derive from a woman under 30 with acute COVID-19. The CDR3 runs from the conserved cysteine through the conserved F or W. Each record gives: clone size, V gene, J gene, D gene, CDR3 DNA, CDR3 protein. The D gene is left open where the match is weak. Clone size, where shown, is once, few, many, or a class for clones that have expanded.

>.|TRBV27|TRBJ2-7|TRBD2
TGTGCCAGCGCTTGGACTAGCGGGTCATCCTACGAGCAGTACTTC
CASAWTSGSSYEQYF
>.|TRBV11-2|TRBJ2-2|.
TGTGCCAGCAGCTTACGAGGTAGTCTAGCCGGGAAGACCGGGGAGCTGTTTTTT
CASSLRGSLAGKTGELFF
>once|TRBV9|TRBJ1-2|TRBD1
TGTGCCAGCAGCGTAGGGAACCCGGGACAGGATTCTTACACCTTC
CASSVGNPGQDSYTF
>.|TRBV9|TRBJ2-3|TRBD1
TGTGCCAGCACCCGGGACAGCAGCACAGATACGCAGTATTTT
CASTRDSSTDTQYF
>.|TRBV21-1|TRBJ2-7|.
TGTGCCAGCAGCAAACCAGGAACCTACGAGCAGTACTTC
CASSKPGTYEQYF
>.|TRBV25-1|TRBJ2-3|.
TGTGCCAGCAGTGAATCAACTAGCACAGATACGCAGTATTTT
CASSESTSTDTQYF
>few|TRBV5-1|TRBJ1-4|.
TGCGCCAGCAGAGGGGCGACTAATGAAAAACTGTTTTTT
CASRGATNEKLFF
>.|TRBV7-8|TRBJ1-6|TRBD1
TGTGCCAGCAGCTTAGCGAGGACAGGGAGCTCCTATAATTCACCCCTCCACTTT
CASSLARTGSSYNSPLHF
>.|TRBV10-3|TRBJ2-7|TRBD2
TGTGCCATCAGTGACCCGGGGGGCTCCTACGAGCAGTACTTC
CAISDPGGSYEQYF
>once|TRBV9|TRBJ1-6|.
TGTGCCAGCAGCGTAGATGTACGGGGGATGGGGTCTTCACCCCTCCACTTT
CASSVDVRGMGSSPLHF
>.|TRBV6-5|TRBJ1-1|.
TGTGCCAGCAGTATGACGGGGGATGAAGCTTTCTTT
CASSMTGDEAFF
>once|TRBV5-1|TRBJ2-1|TRBD2
TGCGCCACCAAAACCGGACTAGCGGGACTGGATGAGCAGTTCTTC
CATKTGLAGLDEQFF
>.|TRBV18|TRBJ2-1|TRBD2
TGTGCCAGCTCGCACCTTAGCGGGAGTATAAATGAGCAGTTCTTC
CASSHLSGSINEQFF
>.|TRBV5-4|TRBJ1-1|.
TGTGCCAGCGAGACAGGATCCAGCCGGAACACTGAAGCTTTCTTT
CASETGSSRNTEAFF
>.|TRBV6-5|TRBJ1-1|TRBD1
TGTGCCAGCAGTCGCCGGGACAGGAACACTGAAGCTTTCTTT
CASSRRDRNTEAFF
>.|TRBV29-1|TRBJ2-1|.
TGCAGCGTTGTAGGGGGGAGGGCCGGTAATGAGCAGTTCTTC
CSVVGGRAGNEQFF
>once|TRBV5-4|TRBJ2-5|.
TGTGCCAGCAGCCCACCGGACAATACACAAGAGACCCAGTACTTC
CASSPPDNTQETQYF
>.|TRBV9|TRBJ1-2|.
TGTGCCAGCAGCGGGTTAGAGGGTCACTATGGCTACACCTTC
CASSGLEGHYGYTF
>.|TRBV12-3/TRBV12-4|TRBJ2-7|.
TGTGCCAGCCGGGCTAGCGCCTCCTACGAGCAGTACTTC
CASRASASYEQYF
>few|TRBV4-3|TRBJ1-2|.
TGCGCCAGCAGCCTGACGTTGGAGGACAGAAACTATGGCTACACCTTC
CASSLTLEDRNYGYTF
>.|TRBV5-4|TRBJ2-7|TRBD2
TGTGCCAGCAGTCTGAAAGTACTAGCGGGAGGCCCTTCCGAGCAGTACTTC
CASSLKVLAGGPSEQYF
>few|TRBV6-5|TRBJ1-5|.
TGTGCCAGCAGTTACGCAGACAGACAGCCCCAGCATTTT
CASSYADRQPQHF
>.|TRBV6-4|TRBJ1-1|TRBD1
TGTGCCAGCAGTTCTACAGGGGGCATCACTGAAGCTTTCTTT
CASSSTGGITEAFF
>.|TRBV3-1/TRBV3-2|TRBJ1-6|.
TGTGCCAGCAGCCTCCGCTCCTATAATTCACCCCTCCACTTT
CASSLRSYNSPLHF
>few|TRBV3-1/TRBV3-2|TRBJ1-2|.
TGTGCCAGCAGCCAAGAGTCCGGGGATTATGGCTACACCTTC
CASSQESGDYGYTF
>.|TRBV5-1|TRBJ1-6|.
TGCGCCAGCAGCGTCAGGGACAATAATTCACCCCTCCACTTT
CASSVRDNNSPLHF
>.|TRBV6-6|TRBJ2-7|TRBD2
TGTGCCAGCAGTCCCGGACTGTGGACTAGCGGGAGATCGTCTTCACTACAAGAGCAGTACTTC
CASSPGLWTSGRSSSLQEQYF
>.|TRBV7-6|TRBJ1-5|.
TGTGCCAGCAGCTTACAGGGGAGTCAGCCCCAGCATTTT
CASSLQGSQPQHF
>.|TRBV5-4|TRBJ2-3|TRBD2
TGTGCCAGCAGCCCGGGGGCGGGAGGGCCCTCGGATACGCAGTATTTT
CASSPGAGGPSDTQYF
>few|TRBV6-5|TRBJ2-3|TRBD2
TGTGCCAGTCTAGCGGGAGGAGCAGATACGCAGTATTTT
CASLAGGADTQYF
>.|TRBV5-1|TRBJ2-3|.
TGCGCCAGCAGCTCGCGGCCCCTGTCTAGCACAGATACGCAGTATTTT
CASSSRPLSSTDTQYF
>.|TRBV30|TRBJ1-5|.
TGTGCCTGGAGCCTCGGGACACGAAGCAATCAGCCCCAGCATTTT
CAWSLGTRSNQPQHF
>.|TRBV3-1/TRBV3-2|TRBJ1-5|.
TGTGCCAGCAGCCAAGTCAGGGAAAATCAGCCCCAGCATTTT
CASSQVRENQPQHF
>.|TRBV11-2|TRBJ2-1|TRBD2
TGTGCCAGCAGCTTAGTGGCATGGGGAACGCTAGCGGACAATGAGCAGTTCTTC
CASSLVAWGTLADNEQFF
>.|TRBV2|TRBJ1-2|TRBD1
TGTGCCAGCAGTGTCGTCAGGGGGCAAGTTAGAGGCTACACCTTC
CASSVVRGQVRGYTF
>.|TRBV19|TRBJ2-1|.
TGTGCCAGTAGTATAGATCCTGCGGCTAATGAGCAGTTCTTC
CASSIDPAANEQFF
>.|TRBV11-1|TRBJ1-2|.
TGTGCCAGCAGCTCCGGAGGGGGCTACACCTTC
CASSSGGGYTF
>.|TRBV4-3|TRBJ1-4|TRBD1
TGCGCCAGCAGCCAAGAAGCGGGACAGGGGAGGTATTCTAATGAAAAACTGTTTTTT
CASSQEAGQGRYSNEKLFF
>.|TRBV18|TRBJ1-2|TRBD1
TGTGCCAGCTCAACACGGGACAGGGAAGGCTACACCTTC
CASSTRDREGYTF
>.|TRBV7-2|TRBJ2-1|TRBD2
TGTGCCAGCAGCTTAGACGGGAGGGACAATGAGCAGTTCTTC
CASSLDGRDNEQFF
>.|TRBV18|TRBJ1-1|TRBD1
TGTGCCAGCTCAGAGGGACAGTTGAACACTGAAGCTTTCTTT
CASSEGQLNTEAFF
>.|TRBV9|TRBJ2-1|TRBD2
TGTGCCAGCAGCGTAGAAGCTAGCGGGATATACAATGAGCAGTTCTTC
CASSVEASGIYNEQFF
>.|TRBV9|TRBJ2-7|.
TGTGCCAGCAGCGTAGGGGGGACACAAGCACTATTAAAGTACTTC
CASSVGGTQALLKYF
>.|TRBV7-2|TRBJ2-7|.
TGTGCCAGCAGCTTAGGGTTCAGGACCTACGAGCAGTACTTC
CASSLGFRTYEQYF
>.|TRBV4-1|TRBJ1-6|.
TGCGCCAGCAGCCAAATAGACAGTAATTCACCCCTCCACTTT
CASSQIDSNSPLHF
>.|TRBV13|TRBJ2-1|.
TGTGCCAGCAGCTTAGGAGGAGTAAACAATGAGCAGTTCTTC
CASSLGGVNNEQFF
>.|TRBV27|TRBJ1-1|TRBD1
TGTGCCAGCAGTGTGCGTGGAGGGGGCTACACTGAAGCTTTCTTT
CASSVRGGGYTEAFF
>.|TRBV27|TRBJ1-1|TRBD1
TGTGCCAGCAGTTTTCGACAGGGGAGGACTGAAGCTTTCTTT
CASSFRQGRTEAFF